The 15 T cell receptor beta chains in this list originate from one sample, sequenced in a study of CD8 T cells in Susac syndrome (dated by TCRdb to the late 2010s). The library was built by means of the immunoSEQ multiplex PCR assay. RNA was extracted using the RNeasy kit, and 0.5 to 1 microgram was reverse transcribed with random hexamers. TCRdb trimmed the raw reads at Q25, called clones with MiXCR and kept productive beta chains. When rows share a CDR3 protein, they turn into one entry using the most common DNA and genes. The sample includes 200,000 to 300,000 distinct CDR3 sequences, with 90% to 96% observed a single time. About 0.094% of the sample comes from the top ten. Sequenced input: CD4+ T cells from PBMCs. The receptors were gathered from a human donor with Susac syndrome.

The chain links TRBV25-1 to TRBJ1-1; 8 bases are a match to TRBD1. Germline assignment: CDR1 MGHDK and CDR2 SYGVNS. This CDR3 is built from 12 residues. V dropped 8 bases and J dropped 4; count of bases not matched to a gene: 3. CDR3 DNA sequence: TGTGCCAGCCAGACAGGGGCCACTGAAGCTTTCTTT. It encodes CASQTGATEAFF. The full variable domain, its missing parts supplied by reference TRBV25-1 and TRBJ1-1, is EADIYQTPRYLVIGTGKKITLECSQTMGHDKMYWYQQDPGMELHLIHYSYGVNSTEKGDLSSESTVSRIRTEHFPLTLESARPSHTSQYLCASQTGATEAFFGQGTRLTVV.

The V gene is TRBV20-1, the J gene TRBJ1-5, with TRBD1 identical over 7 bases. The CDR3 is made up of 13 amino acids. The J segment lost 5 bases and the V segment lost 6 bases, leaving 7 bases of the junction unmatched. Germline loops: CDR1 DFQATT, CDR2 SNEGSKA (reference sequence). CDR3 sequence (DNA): TGCAGTGCCTCCCTCGACAGGGATCAGCCCCAGCATTTT. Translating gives CSASLDRDQPQHF.

In nucleotides, the CDR3 is TGCGCCAGCACGGGCAGGACGTCTGGGGCCAACGTCCTGACTTTC. Protein: CASTGRTSGANVLTF. The chain couples TRBV5-1 to TRBJ2-6; D remains ambiguous. Germline assignment: CDR1 SGHRS and CDR2 YFSETQ. The CDR3 loop spans 15 amino acids. V lost 6 bases to trimming and J lost 1 base, with 11 bases between them.

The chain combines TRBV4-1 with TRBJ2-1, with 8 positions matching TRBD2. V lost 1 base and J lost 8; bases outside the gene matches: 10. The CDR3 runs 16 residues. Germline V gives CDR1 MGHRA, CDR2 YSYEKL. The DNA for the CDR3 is TGCGCCAGCAGCCAAGGGGTCCAGCGGGAGTCCCATGAGCAGTTCTTC. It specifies CASSQGVQRESHEQFF.

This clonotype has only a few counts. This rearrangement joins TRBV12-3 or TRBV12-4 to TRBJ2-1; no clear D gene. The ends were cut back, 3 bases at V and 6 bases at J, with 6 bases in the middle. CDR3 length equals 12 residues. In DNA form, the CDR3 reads TGTGCCAGCAGTTTCAGTCGCAATGAGCAGTTCTTC. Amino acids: CASSFSRNEQFF.

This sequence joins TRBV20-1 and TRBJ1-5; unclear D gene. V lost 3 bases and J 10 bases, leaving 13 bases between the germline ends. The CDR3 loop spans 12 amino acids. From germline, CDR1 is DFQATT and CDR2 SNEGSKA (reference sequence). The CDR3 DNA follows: TGCAGTGCTAGGGCGGGATTGGATCCCCAGCATTTT. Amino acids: CSARAGLDPQHF.

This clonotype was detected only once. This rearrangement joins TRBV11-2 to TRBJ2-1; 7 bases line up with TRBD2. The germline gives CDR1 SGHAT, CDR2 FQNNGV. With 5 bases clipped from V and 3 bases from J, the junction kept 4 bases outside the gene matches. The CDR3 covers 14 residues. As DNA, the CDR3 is TGTGCCAGCAGCCTGGGACTATTCTACAATGAGCAGTTCTTC. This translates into CASSLGLFYNEQFF. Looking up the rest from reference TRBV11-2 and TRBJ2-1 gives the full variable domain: EAGVAQSPRYKIIEKRQSVAFWCNPISGHATLYWYQQILGQGPKLLIQFQNNGVVDDSQLPKDRFSAERLKGVDSTLKIQPAKLEDSAVYLCASSLGLFYNEQFFGPGTRLTVL.

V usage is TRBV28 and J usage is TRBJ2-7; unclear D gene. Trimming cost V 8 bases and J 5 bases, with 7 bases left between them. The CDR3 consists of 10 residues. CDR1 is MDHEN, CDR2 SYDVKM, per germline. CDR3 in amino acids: CASSEHEQYF. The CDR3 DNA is TGTGCCAGCTCTGAACACGAGCAGTACTTC.

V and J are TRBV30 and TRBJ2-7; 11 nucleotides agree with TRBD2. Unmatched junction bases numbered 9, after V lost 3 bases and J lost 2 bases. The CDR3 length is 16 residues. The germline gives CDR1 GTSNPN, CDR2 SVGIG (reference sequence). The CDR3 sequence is CAWSETRLAGTYEQYF. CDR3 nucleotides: TGTGCCTGGAGCGAGACCCGACTAGCGGGGACCTACGAGCAGTACTTC. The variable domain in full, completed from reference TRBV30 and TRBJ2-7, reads SQTIHQWPATLVQPVGSPLSLECTVEGTSNPNLYWYRQAAGRGLQLLFYSVGIGQISSEVPQNLSASRPQDRQFILSSKKLLLSDSGFYLCAWSETRLAGTYEQYFGPGTRLTVT.

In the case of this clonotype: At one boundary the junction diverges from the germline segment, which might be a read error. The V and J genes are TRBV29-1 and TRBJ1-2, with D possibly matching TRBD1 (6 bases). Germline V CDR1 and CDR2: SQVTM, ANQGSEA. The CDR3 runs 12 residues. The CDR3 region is CNVGDRSYGYTF. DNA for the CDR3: TGCAACGTTGGAGACAGGTCCTATGGCTACACCTTC.

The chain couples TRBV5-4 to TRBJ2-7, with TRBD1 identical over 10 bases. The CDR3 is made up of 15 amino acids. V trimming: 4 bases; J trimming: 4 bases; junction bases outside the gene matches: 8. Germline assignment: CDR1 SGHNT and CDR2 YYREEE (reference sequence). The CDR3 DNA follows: TGTGCCAGCAGCCCAGGGACAGGGGTTTGGTACGAGCAGTACTTC. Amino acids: CASSPGTGVWYEQYF.

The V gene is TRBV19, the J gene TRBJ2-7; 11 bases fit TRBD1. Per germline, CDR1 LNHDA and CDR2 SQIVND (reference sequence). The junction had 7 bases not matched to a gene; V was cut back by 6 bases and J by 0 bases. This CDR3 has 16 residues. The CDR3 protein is CASSRDRGASSYEQYF. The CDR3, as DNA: TGTGCCAGTAGCCGGGACAGGGGGGCCTCCTCCTACGAGCAGTACTTC.

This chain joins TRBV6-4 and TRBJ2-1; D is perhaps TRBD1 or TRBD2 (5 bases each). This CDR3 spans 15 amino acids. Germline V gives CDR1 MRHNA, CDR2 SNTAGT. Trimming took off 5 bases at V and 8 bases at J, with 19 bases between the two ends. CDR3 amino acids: CASSSLEGRGHEQFF. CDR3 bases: TGTGCCAGCAGTTCATTAGAGGGAAGGGGCCATGAGCAGTTCTTC.

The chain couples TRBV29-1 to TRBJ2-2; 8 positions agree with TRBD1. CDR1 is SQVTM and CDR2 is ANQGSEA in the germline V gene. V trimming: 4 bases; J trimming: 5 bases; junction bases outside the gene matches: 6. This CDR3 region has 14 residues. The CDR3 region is CSVVRTGNTGELFF. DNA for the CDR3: TGCAGCGTTGTCAGGACAGGGAATACCGGGGAGCTGTTTTTT.

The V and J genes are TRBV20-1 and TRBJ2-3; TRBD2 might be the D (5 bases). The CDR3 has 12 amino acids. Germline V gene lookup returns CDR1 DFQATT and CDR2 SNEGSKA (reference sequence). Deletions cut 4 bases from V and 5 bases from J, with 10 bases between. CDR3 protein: CSAKPRGDTQYF. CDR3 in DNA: TGCAGTGCTAAGCCCCGGGGAGATACGCAGTATTTT.